One sample yielded the 20 T cell receptor beta chains listed below, sequenced in a study of T-cell reconstitution after alpha-beta-depleted transplantation in children. The TCRbeta library incorporated unique molecular identifiers. TCRdb reprocessed the PCR reads with MiXCR, giving one entry per CDR3 protein. The sample has some 300,000 distinct CDR3 sequences, 9.5% to 13% seen once. This material consisted of PBMCs, taken before TCRalphabeta/CD19-depleted stem cell transplant. Receptor source: a boy younger than two with acute myeloid leukemia, due to receive a stem cell transplant.

This clonotype was counted ten times or more. The chain recombines TRBV29-1 with TRBJ1-6; D remains unclear. V lost 7 bases and J lost 4, with 11 bases in between. The CDR3 is 13 residues long. CDR1 and CDR2 (germline): SQVTM, ANQGSEA. CDR3 in DNA: TGCAGCGCGCAGGAGACTTATAATTCACCCCTCCACTTT. Amino acid sequence: CSAQETYNSPLHF. Using reference TRBV29-1 and TRBJ1-6 for the parts outside the CDR3, the full variable domain is SAVISQKPSRDICQRGTSLTIQCQVDSQVTMMFWYRQQPGQSLTLIATANQGSEATYESGFVIDKFPISRPNLTFSTLTVSNMSPEDSSIYLCSAQETYNSPLHFGNGTRLTVT.

The table lists this clonotype with many counts. The rearrangement uses TRBV29-1 and TRBJ2-7, with D perhaps matching TRBD2 (6 bases). CDR1 is SQVTM, CDR2 ANQGSEA, per germline. This CDR3 contains 13 residues. Deletions cut 1 base from V and 3 bases from J, with 10 bases between. The CDR3, as DNA: TGCAGCGTTGAAGGCGGGGTCCTCTACGAGCAGTACTTC. It is translated as CSVEGGVLYEQYF.

This clonotype was observed a handful of times. The CDR3 spells CASSSYDRGRDEQFF. In DNA, the CDR3 is TGTGCCAGCAGCTCCTATGACAGGGGGCGGGATGAGCAGTTCTTC. The chain combines TRBV7-2 with TRBJ2-1; TRBD1 aligns across 10 bases. The length of the CDR3 is 15 residues. With V trimmed by 4 bases and J by 8 bases, 8 bases remained unmatched. The V gene's germline CDR1 is SGHTA and CDR2 FQGNSA.

The sample holds many counts of this clonotype. The chain is built from TRBV7-3 and TRBJ2-2; D could derive from TRBD1 or TRBD2 (5 bases each). Germline V gene lookup returns CDR1 SGHTA and CDR2 FQGTGA. The CDR3 contains 14 residues. V was clipped by 4 bases and J by 2 bases, with 8 bases between them. For the CDR3, the DNA is TGTGCCAGCAGCTCGGGACCAAACACCGGGGAGCTGTTTTTT. It specifies CASSSGPNTGELFF.

In its sample, this clonotype was seen many times. The rearrangement links TRBV7-3 to TRBJ2-6; 9 bases are shared with TRBD2. Trimming took 8 bases from V and 1 from J; bases not matched to a gene: 9. Germline assignment: CDR1 SGHTA and CDR2 FQGTGA. The CDR3 has 17 amino acids. The DNA of the CDR3 is TGTGCCAGCGCAGAAGCGGGAGGAAGATCTGGGGCCAACGTCCTGACTTTC. The encoded protein is CASAEAGGRSGANVLTF.

This clonotype was detected many times. The chain is built from TRBV5-1 and TRBJ2-2; 10 bases agree with TRBD2. The CDR3 sequence is 16 residues long. The ends lost 2 bases at V and 4 bases at J; junction bases unmatched: 5. Germline V gives CDR1 SGHRS, CDR2 YFSETQ. Here the CDR3 reads CASSFSSGGATGELFF. In DNA, the CDR3 is TGCGCCAGCAGCTTCTCCAGCGGGGGGGCCACCGGGGAGCTGTTTTTT.

This clonotype was observed at least ten times. The V and J genes are TRBV18 and TRBJ2-7; 8 bases line up with TRBD1. Trimming at V came to 4 bases and at J to 0 bases, leaving 8 bases not matched to a gene. Per germline, CDR1 KGHSH and CDR2 LQKENI. The CDR3 consists of 16 residues. CDR3 DNA: TGTGCCAGCTCACTGGAGGGACAGGTGAGCTCCTACGAGCAGTACTTC. It translates to CASSLEGQVSSYEQYF.

The rearrangement links TRBV7-9 to TRBJ2-5; 12 bases fit TRBD2. Germline CDR1 SEHNR, CDR2 FQNEAQ (reference sequence). The CDR3 is 16 amino acids. The V segment lost 5 bases and the J segment 5 bases; nucleotides outside the gene matches: 9. DNA of the CDR3: TGTGCCAGCAGCGCCCCGACTAGCGGGGGAGACGAGACCCAGTACTTC. Residues: CASSAPTSGGDETQYF.

This clonotype has a handful of counts. The rearrangement uses TRBV11-2 and TRBJ2-3, with D perhaps matching TRBD2 (6 bases). Per the germline V gene, CDR1 is SGHAT and CDR2 is FQNNGV. V lost 5 bases, J lost 3 bases, and 9 bases lay in between. The CDR3 is made up of 13 amino acids. CDR3 nucleotide sequence: TGTGCCAGCAGCCGGGGGTGGACAGATACGCAGTATTTT. Amino acids: CASSRGWTDTQYF.

With regard to this clonotype: Being one base from a much bigger clone, this may be a read error. This is likely a read error, given that the CDR3 carries no conserved phenylalanine or tryptophan at its end. V is TRBV28 and J is TRBJ1-2; D is unresolved. The length of the CDR3 is 14 residues. The V end was cut by 3 bases, the J end by 0 bases, with 8 bases between. Germline CDR1 MDHEN, CDR2 SYDVKM. CDR3 DNA: TGTGCCAGCAGTTTCGCCTACCCTAACTATGGCTACACCTGC. It yields the protein CASSFAYPNYGYTC.

This clonotype was counted many times. The genes are TRBV5-1 and TRBJ2-6; 10 bases match TRBD1. This CDR3 region has 17 residues. Germline V gene data show CDR1 as SGHRS and CDR2 as YFSETQ. The V and J ends lost 4 bases and 0 bases, in that order; junction bases with no gene match: 4. The DNA of the CDR3 is TGCGCCAGCAGCCTGGGACAGGGGTACTCTGGGGCCAACGTCCTGACTTTC. Encoded protein: CASSLGQGYSGANVLTF.

Many counts were recorded for this clonotype. This sequence joins TRBV5-1 and TRBJ2-1; 7 bases are a match to TRBD2. The CDR3 has 17 residues. CDR1 and CDR2 (germline): SGHRS, YFSETQ. V shed 2 bases, J shed 3 bases, and the junction held 11 bases outside the gene matches. CDR3 in amino acids: CASSLATGLGSYNEQFF. The CDR3 DNA reads TGCGCCAGCAGCTTAGCGACTGGACTAGGAAGCTACAATGAGCAGTTCTTC. Using reference TRBV5-1 and TRBJ2-1 for the parts outside the CDR3, the full variable domain is KAGVTQTPRYLIKTRGQQVTLSCSPISGHRSVSWYQQTPGQGLQFLFEYFSETQRNKGNFPGRFSGRQFSNSRSEMNVSTLELGDSALYLCASSLATGLGSYNEQFFGPGTRLTVL.

The V and J genes are TRBV18 and TRBJ2-2; D unresolved. The CDR3 totals 14 residues. V lost 4 bases and J 3 bases, leaving 9 bases between the germline ends. Germline CDR1 is KGHSH and CDR2 is LQKENI. In DNA form, the CDR3 reads TGTGCCAGCTCACAGGGTTTCGACACCGGGGAGCTGTTTTTT. Its protein product is CASSQGFDTGELFF. Full variable domain (remainder filled in from reference TRBV18 and TRBJ2-2): NAGVMQNPRHLVRRRGQEARLRCSPMKGHSHVYWYRQLPEEGLKFMVYLQKENIIDESGMPKERFSAEFPKEGPSILRIQQVVRGDSAAYFCASSQGFDTGELFFGEGSRLTVL.

This clonotype was seen more than once but under ten times. Being one base from a much bigger clone, this may be a read error. The V gene is TRBV4-3, the J gene TRBJ2-7; D gene unclear. This CDR3 has 14 amino acids. Germline-derived CDR1 and CDR2 are LGHNA and YSLEER. CDR3 DNA sequence: TGCGCCAGCAACCAAGGGCGATTTACCTACGAGCAGTACTTC. It is translated as CASNQGRFTYEQYF.

At least ten counts were recorded for this clonotype. The CDR3 DNA follows: TGTGCCAGCAGTGACTGGGGCAGCCGAATTGAAAAACTGTTTTTT. This encodes CASSDWGSRIEKLFF. V is TRBV25-1 and J is TRBJ1-4; possibly TRBD1 for D (5 bases). The germline CDR1 and CDR2 sequences are MGHDK and SYGVNS. The CDR3 has 15 amino acids. Trimming shortened V by 3 bases and J by 7 bases, and 15 bases separated the two germline ends. The variable domain in full, completed from reference TRBV25-1 and TRBJ1-4, reads EADIYQTPRYLVIGTGKKITLECSQTMGHDKMYWYQQDPGMELHLIHYSYGVNSTEKGDLSSESTVSRIRTEHFPLTLESARPSHTSQYLCASSDWGSRIEKLFFGSGTQLSVL.

The chain employs TRBV6-5 and TRBJ2-7, with 7 bases aligning to TRBD2. J gave up 2 bases and V 0 bases, and 13 bases lay outside the gene matches. Germline V gene lookup returns CDR1 MNHEY and CDR2 SVGAGI. This CDR3 spans 18 amino acids. The DNA of the CDR3 is TGTGCCAGCAGTTACTCCCCGAACCCGGGACTACCTACCTACGAGCAGTACTTC. Its protein product is CASSYSPNPGLPTYEQYF.

This clonotype was found many times. The rearrangement joins TRBV15 to TRBJ1-1; D uncertain. Germline CDR1 reads LNHNV; CDR2 reads YYDKDF (reference sequence). This CDR3 comprises 12 residues. The germline V and J ends were trimmed by 2 bases and 1 base, with 2 bases remaining between them. The CDR3 sequence is CATSRQNTEAFF. The DNA of the CDR3 is TGTGCCACCAGCAGACAGAACACTGAAGCTTTCTTT.

Ten or more counts support this clonotype. J is TRBJ2-6 and V is TRBV19; D not certain. Trimming cost V 5 bases and J 0 bases, with 8 bases left between them. This CDR3 has 15 residues. CDR1 is LNHDA, CDR2 SQIVND, per germline (reference sequence). CDR3 bases: TGTGCCAGTAGTCTTCTATCCTCTGGGGCCAACGTCCTGACTTTC. Its translation is CASSLLSSGANVLTF.

This clonotype appeared many times. The chain is built from TRBV11-2 and TRBJ2-1, with D possibly called TRBD1 or TRBD2 (5 bases each). Germline CDR1 and CDR2: SGHAT and FQNNGV. This CDR3 region has 15 residues. Trimming shortened V by 2 bases and J by 8 bases, and 16 bases separated the two germline ends. CDR3 protein: CASSLLERGLDEQFF. DNA of the CDR3: TGTGCCAGCAGCTTACTAGAGAGGGGTCTGGATGAGCAGTTCTTC.

This clonotype was seen ten or more times. This chain uses TRBV9 with TRBJ1-6, with D uncertain. This CDR3 is 15 amino acids long. The germline V gene encodes CDR1 SGDLS and CDR2 YYNGEE. V was trimmed by 0 bases and J by 5 bases, leaving 9 bases between them. CDR3 nucleotides: TGTGCCAGCAGCGTAGATATGGTGAATAATTCACCCCTCCACTTT. Translating gives CASSVDMVNNSPLHF.